This is a list of T cell receptor beta chains from one sample in a study of T-cell memory formation after mild COVID-19. In TCRdb, the 5' RACE reads were re-called with MiXCR into one record per CDR3 protein. The sample lists approximately 210,000 distinct CDR3 sequences, approximately 16% occurring once. The sample comprised PBMCs or a T cell subset sorted from them (not recorded which). These receptors were collected from an adult woman who had mild COVID-19 (a few samples of this study predate the infection). Cell type and time point are not known. Both conserved end residues are part of each CDR3. A D gene is named only where the DNA matches it firmly. A row's size may be missing; if present it is once, few, many or a size class.

j_call: TRBJ2-7
clone_size: few
d_call: .
v_call: TRBV20-1
cdr3_nt: TGCAGTGCTAGAGCAGGGGCGGGCGAGCAGTACTTC
cdr3_aa: CSARAGAGEQYF

j_call: TRBJ2-1
clone_size: many
d_call: TRBD1
v_call: TRBV7-9
cdr3_nt: TGTGCCAGCAGCTTAGTGGGTTTGGGGGACAGACCCTACAATGAGCAGTTCTTC
cdr3_aa: CASSLVGLGDRPYNEQFF

j_call: TRBJ2-3
clone_size: .
d_call: .
v_call: TRBV24-1
cdr3_nt: TGTGCCACCAGAGACGGGGGAGCAGATACGCAGTATTTT
cdr3_aa: CATRDGGADTQYF

j_call: TRBJ1-2
clone_size: .
d_call: TRBD1
v_call: TRBV19
cdr3_nt: TGTGCCAGTAGTTCGGCATCCGGGACAGGGGGCAACTATGGCTACACCTTC
cdr3_aa: CASSSASGTGGNYGYTF

j_call: TRBJ2-7
clone_size: many
d_call: TRBD1
v_call: TRBV5-1
cdr3_nt: TGCGCCAGCAGCCTGGGGACAGGGGGCTACGAGCAGTACTTC
cdr3_aa: CASSLGTGGYEQYF

j_call: TRBJ2-7
clone_size: few
d_call: .
v_call: TRBV12-3/TRBV12-4
cdr3_nt: TGTGCCAGCAGTTTCCAGGGGCCTACGGAGCAGTACTTC
cdr3_aa: CASSFQGPTEQYF

j_call: TRBJ2-1
clone_size: few
d_call: TRBD2
v_call: TRBV30
cdr3_nt: TGTGCCTGGAGTAGGGGACTAGGCAAGAATGAGCAGTTCTTC
cdr3_aa: CAWSRGLGKNEQFF

j_call: TRBJ1-2
clone_size: .
d_call: TRBD1
v_call: TRBV9
cdr3_nt: TGTGCCAGCAGGGGACAGGGGGGCAACTATGGCTACACCTTC
cdr3_aa: CASRGQGGNYGYTF

j_call: TRBJ2-7
clone_size: .
d_call: .
v_call: TRBV5-6
cdr3_nt: TGTGCCAGCAGCTTGGTTGCCATCTCCTACGAGCAGTACTTC
cdr3_aa: CASSLVAISYEQYF

j_call: TRBJ2-7
clone_size: .
d_call: .
v_call: TRBV10-3
cdr3_nt: TGTGCCATCAGCCCATCCACCGAGCAGTACTTC
cdr3_aa: CAISPSTEQYF

j_call: TRBJ2-1
clone_size: few
d_call: .
v_call: TRBV18
cdr3_nt: TGTGCCAGCTCACCGAAAAGCGGCCAGATCTCCTACAATGAGCAGTTCTTC
cdr3_aa: CASSPKSGQISYNEQFF

j_call: TRBJ2-2
clone_size: few
d_call: .
v_call: TRBV21-1
cdr3_nt: .
cdr3_aa: CASSKKKGLAGTPGSCFF

j_call: TRBJ1-1
clone_size: .
d_call: .
v_call: TRBV11-3
cdr3_nt: TGTGCCAGCAGCGCCAAAACAGGGAACACTGAAGCTTTCTTT
cdr3_aa: CASSAKTGNTEAFF

j_call: TRBJ2-7
clone_size: few
d_call: .
v_call: TRBV7-2
cdr3_nt: TGTGCCAGCAGCTTAGCGGGTGGGGGTCTGGGCTCTTACGAGCAGTACTTC
cdr3_aa: CASSLAGGGLGSYEQYF

j_call: TRBJ1-3
clone_size: few
d_call: .
v_call: TRBV4-3
cdr3_nt: TGCGCCAGCAGCCAAGATCTTGGAAACACCATATATTTT
cdr3_aa: CASSQDLGNTIYF

j_call: TRBJ1-2
clone_size: .
d_call: .
v_call: TRBV12-3/TRBV12-4
cdr3_nt: TGTGCCAGCAGTTTAGGCAGGGAGGGCTACACCTTC
cdr3_aa: CASSLGREGYTF

j_call: TRBJ2-5
clone_size: few
d_call: .
v_call: TRBV20-1
cdr3_nt: TGCAGTGCTAGAGATTTGCGGGAGACCCAGTACTTC
cdr3_aa: CSARDLRETQYF

j_call: TRBJ2-1
clone_size: medium-sized
d_call: .
v_call: TRBV12-3/TRBV12-4
cdr3_nt: TGTGCCAGCAGTTCGTACAATGAGCAGTTCTTC
cdr3_aa: CASSSYNEQFF

j_call: TRBJ1-2
clone_size: .
d_call: .
v_call: TRBV2
cdr3_nt: TGTGCCAGCACTGAGGGTTTGTCGGGTGGCTACACCTTC
cdr3_aa: CASTEGLSGGYTF

j_call: TRBJ2-7
clone_size: .
d_call: TRBD1
v_call: TRBV5-1
cdr3_nt: TGCGCCAGCAGCCTAACTGGACAGGGGGCCTACGAGCAGTACTTC
cdr3_aa: CASSLTGQGAYEQYF

j_call: TRBJ2-7
clone_size: few
d_call: .
v_call: TRBV6-2/TRBV6-3
cdr3_nt: TGTGCCAGCAGTGCACCGGGACGGGGAAGCTACGAGCAGTACTTC
cdr3_aa: CASSAPGRGSYEQYF

j_call: TRBJ2-7
clone_size: .
d_call: .
v_call: TRBV7-3
cdr3_nt: TGTGCCAGCAGCCCCAAGGGCTCCTACGAGCAGTACTTC
cdr3_aa: CASSPKGSYEQYF

j_call: TRBJ2-7
clone_size: .
d_call: .
v_call: TRBV6-1
cdr3_nt: TGTGCCAGCAGGAGGGGACAATCCTCCTACGAGCAGTACTTC
cdr3_aa: CASRRGQSSYEQYF

j_call: TRBJ1-2
clone_size: .
d_call: .
v_call: TRBV7-2
cdr3_nt: TGTGCCAGCAGCTTAGTTGCCAGGGATGGGAGGTCGTACGCCTTC
cdr3_aa: CASSLVARDGRSYAF

j_call: TRBJ1-1
clone_size: .
d_call: .
v_call: TRBV20-1
cdr3_nt: TGCAGTGCTAGAGACAGTCTCCTGAACACTGAAGCTTTCTTT
cdr3_aa: CSARDSLLNTEAFF

j_call: TRBJ2-5
clone_size: .
d_call: .
v_call: TRBV4-1
cdr3_nt: TGCGCCAGCAGCCAGAGAGGGGGGGGCCAATTTGAGACCCAGTACTTC
cdr3_aa: CASSQRGGGQFETQYF

j_call: TRBJ1-1
clone_size: .
d_call: .
v_call: TRBV5-1
cdr3_nt: TGCGCCAGCAGAGGGGAGGGGAACACTGAAGCTTTCTTT
cdr3_aa: CASRGEGNTEAFF

j_call: TRBJ1-5
clone_size: .
d_call: .
v_call: TRBV20-1
cdr3_nt: TGCAGTGCCCGGCCAGGGGAGGGCGGCAATCAGCCCCAGCATTTT
cdr3_aa: CSARPGEGGNQPQHF

j_call: TRBJ2-1
clone_size: .
d_call: .
v_call: TRBV6-6
cdr3_nt: TGTGCCAGTTTTGATACACCGGGCCGGGCGAATGAGCAGTTCTTC
cdr3_aa: CASFDTPGRANEQFF

j_call: TRBJ2-5
clone_size: few
d_call: TRBD1
v_call: TRBV7-9
cdr3_nt: TGTGCCACTACGGGACAGGGAGGGGAGACCCAGTACTTC
cdr3_aa: CATTGQGGETQYF

j_call: TRBJ2-3
clone_size: many
d_call: TRBD2
v_call: TRBV24-1
cdr3_nt: TGTGCCACCAGTGATTTGCTAGCGGGAGGAGTAGCAGATACGCAGTATTTT
cdr3_aa: CATSDLLAGGVADTQYF

j_call: TRBJ2-7
clone_size: .
d_call: TRBD2
v_call: TRBV30
cdr3_nt: TGTGCCTATGGACTAGAAGCGCAGTACTTC
cdr3_aa: CAYGLEAQYF

j_call: TRBJ2-5
clone_size: .
d_call: .
v_call: TRBV6-5
cdr3_nt: TGTGCCAGCAGTTACAGGGACTCCCGGGCGGGGGAGACCCAGTACTTC
cdr3_aa: CASSYRDSRAGETQYF

j_call: TRBJ2-1
clone_size: many
d_call: .
v_call: TRBV12-3/TRBV12-4
cdr3_nt: TGTGCCAGCAGTCTCAGAGGAAACATCGAGGAGTTCTTC
cdr3_aa: CASSLRGNIEEFF

j_call: TRBJ2-2
clone_size: .
d_call: .
v_call: TRBV12-3/TRBV12-4
cdr3_nt: TGTGCCTCGGCGGCTACCCCCGGGGAGCTGTTTTTT
cdr3_aa: CASAATPGELFF

j_call: TRBJ2-1
clone_size: .
d_call: .
v_call: TRBV5-8
cdr3_nt: TGTGCCAGCGAGACTAGACGGAACAATGAGCAGTTCTTC
cdr3_aa: CASETRRNNEQFF

j_call: TRBJ2-5
clone_size: .
d_call: .
v_call: TRBV5-1
cdr3_nt: TGCGCCAGCAGCTTCGGGACTCACCAAGAGACCCAGTACTTC
cdr3_aa: CASSFGTHQETQYF

j_call: TRBJ2-5
clone_size: .
d_call: .
v_call: TRBV11-3
cdr3_nt: TGTGCCAGCAGCTTCCGACTCGACAGGCCTGAGACCCAGTACTTC
cdr3_aa: CASSFRLDRPETQYF

j_call: TRBJ2-4
clone_size: few
d_call: .
v_call: TRBV6-4
cdr3_nt: TGTGCCAGCAGTGACTCGCAGGGAATTGTGGCCAAAAACATTCAGTACTTC
cdr3_aa: CASSDSQGIVAKNIQYF

j_call: TRBJ2-7
clone_size: few
d_call: .
v_call: TRBV10-3
cdr3_nt: TGTGCCACCACGGACAGTCACGAGCAGTACTTC
cdr3_aa: CATTDSHEQYF

j_call: TRBJ2-5
clone_size: .
d_call: .
v_call: TRBV7-6
cdr3_nt: TGTGCCAGCAGCTTTAGAACTAGATCGGAGACCCAGTACTTC
cdr3_aa: CASSFRTRSETQYF

j_call: TRBJ1-4
clone_size: many
d_call: .
v_call: TRBV7-8
cdr3_nt: TGTGCCAGCAGTTCACCGGGGCTTACTAATGAAAAACTGTTTTTT
cdr3_aa: CASSSPGLTNEKLFF

j_call: TRBJ1-3
clone_size: .
d_call: .
v_call: TRBV6-5
cdr3_nt: TGTGCCAGCAGTTACTCCGACACCTCTGGAAACACCATATATTTT
cdr3_aa: CASSYSDTSGNTIYF

j_call: TRBJ2-5
clone_size: once
d_call: TRBD2
v_call: TRBV7-9
cdr3_nt: TGTGCCAGCAGCCGGGGGAGTAGCGGGACAGAGACCCAGTACTTC
cdr3_aa: CASSRGSSGTETQYF

j_call: TRBJ1-1
clone_size: .
d_call: TRBD1
v_call: TRBV5-1
cdr3_nt: TGCGCCAGCAGCTTGGAGGCAGGGGGCACTGAAGCTTTCTTT
cdr3_aa: CASSLEAGGTEAFF

j_call: TRBJ1-2
clone_size: .
d_call: TRBD1
v_call: TRBV2
cdr3_nt: TGTGCCAGCAGTTCGACAGGGGTGAACTATGGCTACACCTTC
cdr3_aa: CASSSTGVNYGYTF

j_call: TRBJ1-5
clone_size: .
d_call: .
v_call: TRBV6-1
cdr3_nt: TGTGCCAGCAGCCCGCCTCGAGAACATAGCAATCAGCCCCAGCATTTT
cdr3_aa: CASSPPREHSNQPQHF

j_call: TRBJ1-1
clone_size: few
d_call: .
v_call: TRBV18
cdr3_nt: TGTGCCAGCAGCCCCTTGGACACTGAAGCTTTCTTT
cdr3_aa: CASSPLDTEAFF

j_call: TRBJ1-5
clone_size: .
d_call: .
v_call: TRBV4-1
cdr3_nt: TGCGCCAGCAGCCAAGATCGGGGACAGCCCCAGCATTTT
cdr3_aa: CASSQDRGQPQHF

j_call: TRBJ2-3
clone_size: .
d_call: TRBD2
v_call: TRBV24-1
cdr3_nt: TGTGCCACCAGTGATTCCCCCTATAGCGGGAGTGGTCCAGATACGCAGTATTTT
cdr3_aa: CATSDSPYSGSGPDTQYF

j_call: TRBJ2-3
clone_size: many
d_call: .
v_call: TRBV24-1
cdr3_nt: TGTGCCACCAGTGATTTGAAGTTTGCAGGGGTAGATACGCAGTATTTT
cdr3_aa: CATSDLKFAGVDTQYF

j_call: TRBJ2-3
clone_size: .
d_call: TRBD2
v_call: TRBV5-1
cdr3_nt: TGCGCCAGCAGCCGACTAGCGGGACGGGGCACAGATACGCAGTATTTT
cdr3_aa: CASSRLAGRGTDTQYF

j_call: TRBJ1-1
clone_size: few
d_call: .
v_call: TRBV5-1
cdr3_nt: TGCGCCAGCAGCTCGACAGCTTTGAACACTGAAGCTTTCTTT
cdr3_aa: CASSSTALNTEAFF

j_call: TRBJ1-1
clone_size: .
d_call: .
v_call: TRBV24-1
cdr3_nt: TGTGCCACCGCCGGGGGGCTAGGCACTGAAGCTTTCTTT
cdr3_aa: CATAGGLGTEAFF

j_call: TRBJ2-3
clone_size: .
d_call: TRBD2
v_call: TRBV4-2
cdr3_nt: TGTGCCAGCAGCCATGGAGCGGGGGGACCAGATACGCAGTATTTT
cdr3_aa: CASSHGAGGPDTQYF

j_call: TRBJ1-4
clone_size: few
d_call: .
v_call: TRBV20-1
cdr3_nt: TGCAGTGCTAGAGACCGGGCCCTTAATGAAAAACTGTTTTTT
cdr3_aa: CSARDRALNEKLFF

j_call: TRBJ1-1
clone_size: few
d_call: TRBD1
v_call: TRBV4-1
cdr3_nt: TGCGCCAGCAGCCAAGCAGGACAGGGGAGGACTGAAGCTTTCTTT
cdr3_aa: CASSQAGQGRTEAFF

j_call: TRBJ1-1
clone_size: few
d_call: .
v_call: TRBV4-3
cdr3_nt: TGCGCCAGCAGCCAAGATGCAGGGAACACTGAAGCTTTCTTT
cdr3_aa: CASSQDAGNTEAFF

j_call: TRBJ2-1
clone_size: .
d_call: .
v_call: TRBV7-2
cdr3_nt: TGTGCCAGCAGTCAGGAGGTAGTCAGGAGCAATGAGCAGTTCTTC
cdr3_aa: CASSQEVVRSNEQFF

j_call: TRBJ2-1
clone_size: .
d_call: .
v_call: TRBV24-1
cdr3_nt: TGTGCCACCAGTGGAAAACTAGCCTACAATGAGCAGTTCTTC
cdr3_aa: CATSGKLAYNEQFF